The 17 T cell receptor beta chains presented below share a single source sample, sequenced in a study of shared clonotypes between healthy human individuals. Naivety among CD8 cells was defined by CD45RO negativity and positive CCR7 selection, thereby excluding terminally differentiated effector memory CD45RA+ cells. TCRdb's copy holds only in-frame clones and misses some; the assay was immunoSEQ multiplex PCR. The data contain roughly 2.1 million clones, approximately 94% of them singletons. The sample was naive CD8+ T cells from PBMCs. These receptors were obtained from a young man in good health. Some clones in this sample may be carry-over from other donors' samples.

V usage is TRBV7-2 and J usage is TRBJ2-7; TRBD2 aligns across 9 bases. CDR1 SGHTA and CDR2 FQGNSA come from the germline V gene. The CDR3 consists of 16 residues. With 3 bases clipped from V and 2 bases from J, the junction kept 8 bases outside the gene matches. CDR3 residues: CASSFGGTSFPYEQYF. As DNA, the CDR3 is TGTGCCAGCAGCTTTGGCGGGACTAGCTTCCCCTACGAGCAGTACTTC. The whole variable domain, remainder taken from reference TRBV7-2 and TRBJ2-7, is GAGVSQSPSNKVTEKGKDVELRCDPISGHTALYWYRQSLGQGLEFLIYFQGNSAPDKSGLPSDRFSAERTGGSVSTLTIQRTQQEDSAVYLCASSFGGTSFPYEQYFGPGTRLTVT.

This clone has a single count. The chain couples TRBV7-6 to TRBJ2-7, with D tentatively TRBD1 (5 bases). V lost 5 bases to trimming and J lost 3 bases, with 17 bases between them. This CDR3 is built from 15 residues. The germline V gene encodes CDR1 SGHVS and CDR2 FNYEAQ. This CDR3 reads CASSIDSVGIYEQYF. In DNA form, the CDR3 reads TGTGCCAGCAGCATCGACAGTGTGGGGATCTACGAGCAGTACTTC.

This chain uses TRBV9 with TRBJ1-1; TRBD1 might be the D (6 bases). The germline V and J ends were trimmed by 8 bases and 0 bases, with 11 bases remaining between them. Germline V lookup: CDR1 SGDLS, CDR2 YYNGEE. This CDR3 is built from 13 residues. This CDR3 reads CASNQGMNTEAFF. The CDR3 nucleotides are TGTGCCAGTAATCAGGGGATGAACACTGAAGCTTTCTTT.

The chain recombines TRBV30 with TRBJ1-2; D possibly corresponds to TRBD1 (5 bases). The germline gives CDR1 GTSNPN, CDR2 SVGIG (reference sequence). The CDR3 runs 15 residues. Trimming pared 1 base from V and 8 bases from J, leaving 20 bases between. The CDR3 here is CAWSDLGDGALGYTF. CDR3 bases: TGTGCCTGGAGTGACTTGGGGGACGGTGCGTTGGGCTACACCTTC.

V is TRBV28 and J is TRBJ2-4; D remains unclear. CDR1 MDHEN and CDR2 SYDVKM come from the germline V gene. CDR3 length equals 14 residues. Trimming shortened V by 4 bases and J by 3 bases, and 10 bases separated the two germline ends. The CDR3 region has the DNA TGTGCCAGCAGTTCTCTTAAGGGCAAAAACATTCAGTACTTC. Translating gives CASSSLKGKNIQYF.

This rearrangement joins TRBV19 to TRBJ2-2, with D hard to call. The V end was cut by 6 bases, the J end by 1 base, with 9 bases between. Germline-derived CDR1 and CDR2 are LNHDA and SQIVND (reference sequence). The CDR3 is 14 amino acids. Here the CDR3 DNA reads TGTGCCAGTAGATACTTGGGGAACACCGGGGAGCTGTTTTTT. It codes for CASRYLGNTGELFF.

V and J are TRBV7-9 and TRBJ1-1; weak D call: TRBD1 (5 bases). The V and J ends lost 4 bases and 7 bases respectively, with 16 bases between them. Germline V gene lookup returns CDR1 SEHNR and CDR2 FQNEAQ (reference sequence). The CDR3 length is 14 residues. The DNA of the CDR3 is TGTGCCAGCAGCTCAAGGTTGCAGGGAGGTGAAGCTTTCTTT. It codes for CASSSRLQGGEAFF. The whole variable domain, remainder taken from reference TRBV7-9 and TRBJ1-1, is DTGVSQNPRHKITKRGQNVTFRCDPISEHNRLYWYRQTLGQGPEFLTYFQNEAQLEKSRLLSDRFSAERPKGSFSTLEIQRTEQGDSAMYLCASSSRLQGGEAFFGQGTRLTVV.

This rearrangement joins TRBV7-9 to TRBJ2-2; the match to TRBD1 covers 7 bases. Germline trimming cut 4 bases from V and 0 bases from J; bases unmatched to any gene: 8. CDR3 length equals 17 residues. CDR1 is SEHNR, CDR2 FQNEAQ, per germline (reference sequence). CDR3 sequence (DNA): TGTGCCAGCAGCTGGCCACGGACAGGAGCGAACACCGGGGAGCTGTTTTTT. It translates to CASSWPRTGANTGELFF.

This clone was recorded only once. V and J are TRBV7-6 and TRBJ1-2; the D is unclear. Germline CDR1 reads SGHVS; CDR2 reads FNYEAQ. Trimming removed 1 base from V and 7 bases from J, with 16 bases in between. The CDR3 totals 15 residues. The CDR3 sequence is CASSLVQLPYIGYTF. The CDR3 bases are TGTGCCAGCAGCTTAGTACAGCTTCCCTATATTGGCTACACCTTC.

The chain is built from TRBV29-1 and TRBJ2-1; D possibly matches TRBD1 or TRBD2 (5 bases each). V was cut by 6 bases and J by 8 bases, with 11 bases left in between. Per germline, CDR1 SQVTM and CDR2 ANQGSEA. The CDR3 consists of 11 residues. The CDR3 sequence: CSVPRDHEQFF. DNA for the CDR3: TGCAGCGTCCCCAGGGACCATGAGCAGTTCTTC.

This chain connects TRBV4-2 to TRBJ2-7; TRBD2 matches 12 bases. The CDR3 length is 17 residues. V gave up 0 bases and J gave up 5 bases; unmatched junction bases: 8. Germline V CDR1 and CDR2: LGHNA, YNFKEQ. For the CDR3, the DNA is TGTGCCAGCAGCCAAGATTCGGCTAGCGGGAGGGTCGACGAGCAGTACTTC. The encoded protein is CASSQDSASGRVDEQYF.

The chain combines TRBV15 with TRBJ2-2; TRBD1 matches at 12 bases. CDR1 LNHNV and CDR2 YYDKDF come from the germline V gene (reference sequence). The junction had 7 bases not matched to a gene; V was cut back by 0 bases and J by 5 bases. The CDR3 length is 18 residues. The CDR3 here is CATSRDRGQGALTGELFF. The DNA of the CDR3 is TGTGCCACCAGCAGAGATCGGGGACAGGGGGCGCTTACCGGGGAGCTGTTTTTT.

The chain uses TRBV6-6 and TRBJ2-7; 7 bases align to TRBD1. Trimming cost V 2 bases and J 5 bases; bases outside gene matches: 3. Germline V gene sequence: CDR1 MNHNY, CDR2 SVGAGI (reference sequence). CDR3 size: 13 residues. In DNA form, the CDR3 reads TGTGCCAGCAGTTACGCAGACAGGGACGAGCAGTACTTC. The encoded protein is CASSYADRDEQYF.

The J gene is TRBJ1-3, the V gene TRBV9; D gene ambiguous. The germline gives CDR1 SGDLS, CDR2 YYNGEE. V was cut by 0 bases and J by 0 bases, with 10 bases left in between. The CDR3 runs to 16 residues. The CDR3 is CASSVDDTLSGNTIYF. CDR3 nucleotides: TGTGCCAGCAGCGTAGACGACACACTCTCTGGAAACACCATATATTTT.

V usage is TRBV9 and J usage is TRBJ2-7; possibly TRBD1 for D (6 bases). The CDR3 has 14 residues. Germline values: CDR1 SGDLS, CDR2 YYNGEE. The V end lost 4 bases, the J end lost 1 base, and 12 bases lay between the germline ends. CDR3 DNA sequence: TGTGCCAGCAGCCCGGGACACACATCCTACGAGCAGTACTTC. Protein sequence: CASSPGHTSYEQYF.

The V and J genes are TRBV6-1 and TRBJ2-2; the match to TRBD2 covers 8 bases. Looked up from germline, CDR1 is MNHNS and CDR2 is SASEGT. This CDR3 has 18 amino acids. After removal of 2 bases from V and 0 bases from J, the junction contained 8 bases not matched to a gene. This CDR3 reads CASSERLAGVANTGELFF. Here the CDR3 DNA reads TGTGCCAGCAGTGAACGGCTAGCGGGCGTCGCGAACACCGGGGAGCTGTTTTTT.

The chain couples TRBV7-6 to TRBJ1-3; weak D call: TRBD1 (5 bases). The V end was cut by 5 bases, the J end by 1 base, with 18 bases between. Germline V CDR1 and CDR2: SGHVS, FNYEAQ. The CDR3 runs to 17 residues. CDR3 bases: TGTGCCAGCAGCCATCCACTCTCGGGACGGTCTGGAAACACCATATATTTT. Its protein product is CASSHPLSGRSGNTIYF.